This TCR beta chain was profiled in a study of T cell responses to AZD1222 COVID-19 vaccine. Generated by immunoSEQ multiplex PCR, the TCRdb table keeps only in-frame clones and is missing some. The table lists about 150,000 clones, about 85% of them singletons. Study-wide results and caveats: Two AZD1222 administrations were followed by greater Spike-specific TCR breadth and depth. White British donors predominated, females outnumbered males, and clonal diversity was possibly underestimated. Targeting of unmutated variant regions was reportedly seen in nearly half of spike-specific TCRs.

Germline-derived CDR1 and CDR2 are MNHEY and SMNVEV (reference sequence). This CDR3 has 17 amino acids. Trimming stripped 5 bases from V and 1 base from J, with 20 bases between. Of note for this clone: Its target is not known.

The sequence was obtained from an adult in good health. The starting material was peripheral blood, obtained on day 0 of AZD1222 vaccination. The J gene is TRBJ2-5, the V gene TRBV27, with D possibly matching TRBD2 (7 bases). CDR3 sequence: CASSLPGGWGTQETQYF. DNA for the CDR3: TGTGCCAGCAGTCTTCCGGGGGGCTGGGGCACCCAAGAGACCCAGTACTTC.